The 12 T cell receptor beta chains below all came from one sample that was sequenced in a study of blood T cell repertoires in COVID-19. The assay was immunoSEQ multiplex PCR, and TCRdb's table has in-frame clones only and misses some. Counted here are about 670,000 clones, over 80% occurring once; the ten biggest clones make up approximately 0.3%. Sequencing used peripheral blood. The receptor set was obtained from a woman aged 18-29 years with acute or convalescent COVID-19.

The chain combines TRBV5-6 with TRBJ2-3; 12 bases are shared with TRBD2. Germline V CDR1 and CDR2: SGHDT, YYEEEE. This CDR3 spans 16 amino acids. V was pared by 4 bases and J by 4 bases, with 7 bases of the junction left unmatched. CDR3 nucleotide sequence: TGTGCCAGCAGCGCCTCTAGCGGGGGGGCACCAGATACGCAGTATTTT. Translating gives CASSASSGGAPDTQYF.

The J gene is TRBJ2-1, the V gene TRBV12-5; 10 bases match TRBD2. V was clipped by 0 bases and J by 9 bases; unmatched bases: 8. The length of the CDR3 is 16 residues. The germline gives CDR1 LGHNT, CDR2 FRNRAP. CDR3 residues: CASGLVSGGSAGEQFF. Written as DNA, the CDR3 is TGTGCTAGTGGTTTGGTTAGCGGGGGGAGTGCTGGTGAGCAGTTCTTC.

V is TRBV7-9 and J is TRBJ1-1; D is perhaps TRBD1 (5 bases). The CDR3 loop spans 13 amino acids. Germline values: CDR1 SEHNR, CDR2 FQNEAQ (reference sequence). The V end was cut by 8 bases, the J end by 1 base, with 11 bases between. CDR3 in amino acids: CASRPTANTEAFF. CDR3 coding DNA: TGTGCCAGCCGACCGACAGCGAACACTGAAGCTTTCTTT.

The chain uses TRBV5-4 and TRBJ1-1, with D possibly matching TRBD1 (6 bases). Per the germline V gene, CDR1 is SGHNT and CDR2 is YYREEE (reference sequence). Trimming shortened V by 4 bases and J by 1 base, and 17 bases separated the two germline ends. This CDR3 is built from 16 residues. The CDR3 DNA is TGTGCCAGCAGCGGAGGTCAGCAGGGGCGGAACACTGAAGCTTTCTTT. Its protein product is CASSGGQQGRNTEAFF. Full variable domain (rest looked up from reference TRBV5-4 and TRBJ1-1): ETGVTQSPTHLIKTRGQQVTLRCSSQSGHNTVSWYQQALGQGPQFIFQYYREEENGRGNFPPRFSGLQFPNYSSELNVNALELDDSALYLCASSGGQQGRNTEAFFGQGTRLTVV.

Details on this clone: Distinct nucleotide sequences in the sample also encode this CDR3. The rearrangement joins TRBV3-1 (or the pseudogene TRBV3-2) to TRBJ1-1; D gene uncertain. The CDR3 sequence is 13 residues long. The germline V and J ends were trimmed by 4 bases and 1 base, with 7 bases remaining between them. Per the germline V gene, CDR1 is LGHDT and CDR2 is YNNKEL (reference sequence). The DNA of the CDR3 is TGTGCCAGCAGCCGCACTGAGAACACTGAAGCTTTCTTT. As protein: CASSRTENTEAFF.

J is TRBJ2-7 and V is TRBV6-2 or TRBV6-3; 9 bases line up with TRBD1. Trimming at V came to 6 bases and at J to 2 bases, leaving 8 bases not matched to a gene. The CDR3 sequence is 15 residues long. Germline V gene lookup returns CDR1 MNHEY and CDR2 SVGEGT. CDR3 DNA sequence: TGTGCCAGCAGCCCGCCTGGACAGGGGCCCTACGAGCAGTACTTC. Translating it yields CASSPPGQGPYEQYF.

Worth noting for this clone: Other DNA sequences in this specimen translate into the identical CDR3. The chain uses TRBV5-1 and TRBJ1-1, with no clear D. Per germline, CDR1 SGHRS and CDR2 YFSETQ. V lost 0 bases and J 8 bases, leaving 5 bases between the germline ends. The CDR3 contains 11 residues. The CDR3 DNA reads TGCGCCAGCAGCTTGGACGGGGAAGCTTTCTTT. Translated, it gives CASSLDGEAFF.

The genes are TRBV6-2 or TRBV6-3 and TRBJ1-2; the D gene is possibly TRBD1 (5 bases). The germline CDR1 and CDR2 sequences are MNHEY and SVGEGT. The V gene lost 6 bases and the J gene lost 3 bases, with 14 bases spanning the gap. CDR3 length: 14 residues. Here the CDR3 DNA reads TGTGCCAGCAGCCGTTTTGACAGCGACTATGGCTACACCTTC. This encodes CASSRFDSDYGYTF.

CDR3 residues: CASSSRVQAGNTEAFF. In DNA, the CDR3 is TGTGCCAGCAGCTCCCGGGTCCAAGCGGGGAACACTGAAGCTTTCTTT. This chain joins TRBV7-2 and TRBJ1-1, with D unclear. CDR3 size: 16 residues. Germline V gene lookup returns CDR1 SGHTA and CDR2 FQGNSA. Trimming left V 4 bases short and J 1 base short, with 16 bases between.

V is TRBV7-3 and J is TRBJ2-3, with TRBD2 identical over 8 bases. Trimming took 11 bases from V and 1 from J; bases not matched to a gene: 14. The germline V gene encodes CDR1 SGHTA and CDR2 FQGTGA. The CDR3 length is 16 residues. This CDR3 reads CARRPGGGGGTDTQYF. The CDR3 DNA sequence: TGTGCCCGCCGCCCGGGGGGGGGCGGGGGCACAGATACGCAGTATTTT.

The J gene is TRBJ1-2, the V gene TRBV3-1 (or the pseudogene TRBV3-2); unclear D gene. Per the germline V gene, CDR1 is LGHDT and CDR2 is YNNKEL (reference sequence). V was shortened by 0 bases and J by 7 bases, with 12 bases between the two germline ends. The CDR3 has 14 residues. CDR3 residues: CASSQDRRRGGYTF. CDR3 nucleotide sequence: TGTGCCAGCAGCCAAGATAGGCGGCGGGGTGGCTACACCTTC.

This rearrangement joins TRBV9 to TRBJ2-7; D call uncertain. Trimming stripped 0 bases from V and 3 bases from J, with 16 bases between. The CDR3 totals 16 residues. Germline V gene lookup returns CDR1 SGDLS and CDR2 YYNGEE. CDR3 DNA: TGTGCCAGCAGCGTAGATTGGAGCACCCATATCTACGAGCAGTACTTC. Translated, it gives CASSVDWSTHIYEQYF.